The 4 T cell receptor beta chains below all came from one sample that was sequenced in a study of regulatory T cells in long-lasting Graves disease (TCRdb year 2021). The method was multiplex PCR. The instrument given in TCRdb is Illumina HiSeq 4000. CDR3 regions were amplified by Arm-PCR with iRepertoire HTBI primers to construct TCR beta libraries. TCRdb reprocessing: public reads trimmed at Q25 with fastp, clones called with MiXCR, in-frame beta chains kept. Entries are consolidated by CDR3 protein sequence, retaining the most common genes and DNA. This sample is represented by fewer than 350,000 distinct CDR3 sequences; approximately 20% of them were singletons. The ten largest clones represent less than 40% of the sample. This specimen's time point label, interpreted: newly diagnosed GD, antithyroid drugs for less than 3 months. For both TCR sequencing and RNA sequencing, RNA was extracted from PBMCs using TRIzol.

The material was peripheral blood mononuclear cells (PBMCs), obtained at new diagnosis, from a patient treated with antithyroid drugs. Receptor source: a female donor with Graves disease.

Points on this clonotype: Its ends do not fully match the called genes, so a read error is possible. V and J are TRBV28 and TRBJ2-3; 8 bases map to TRBD1. Germline V gene sequence: CDR1 MDHEN, CDR2 SYDVKM. The CDR3 covers 14 residues. The CDR3 bases are TGTGCCAGCAGTTTAAGCCAGGGGGCAGATACGCGGTATTTT. The encoded protein is CASSLSQGADTRYF.

There are a few counts of this clonotype. The CDR3 DNA reads as TGTGCCAGCAGCTTAGGTGTTCTAAACACAGATACGCAGTATTTT. Translated, it gives CASSLGVLNTDTQYF. The chain carries TRBV7-6 and TRBJ2-3; D remains unclear. CDR1 is SGHVS and CDR2 is FNYEAQ in the germline V gene. The CDR3 is made up of 15 amino acids. V lost 1 base and J 2 bases, leaving 10 bases between the germline ends. Drawing the rest from reference TRBV7-6 and TRBJ2-3, the complete variable domain is GAGVSQSPRYKVTKRGQDVALRCDPISGHVSLYWYRQALGQGPEFLTYFNYEAQQDKSGLPNDRFSAERPEGSISTLTIQRTEQRDSAMYRCASSLGVLNTDTQYFGPGTRLTVL.

This clonotype was seen at least ten times. The chain links TRBV9 to TRBJ1-2, with D uncertain. CDR1 SGDLS and CDR2 YYNGEE come from the germline V gene. This CDR3 spans 13 amino acids. V shed 3 bases and J shed 3 bases, with 9 bases lying between them. CDR3: CASSEDGDYGYTF. The CDR3 DNA sequence: TGTGCCAGCAGCGAGGACGGAGACTATGGCTACACCTTC.

The rearrangement joins TRBV29-1 to TRBJ2-3; D is uncertain. Germline CDR1 SQVTM, CDR2 ANQGSEA. Trimming took 6 bases from V and 4 from J, leaving 14 bases between them. This CDR3 has 13 amino acids. CDR3 coding DNA: TGCAGCGTCTTCGTGGGGTTCGCAGATACGCAGTATTTT. It translates to CSVFVGFADTQYF.